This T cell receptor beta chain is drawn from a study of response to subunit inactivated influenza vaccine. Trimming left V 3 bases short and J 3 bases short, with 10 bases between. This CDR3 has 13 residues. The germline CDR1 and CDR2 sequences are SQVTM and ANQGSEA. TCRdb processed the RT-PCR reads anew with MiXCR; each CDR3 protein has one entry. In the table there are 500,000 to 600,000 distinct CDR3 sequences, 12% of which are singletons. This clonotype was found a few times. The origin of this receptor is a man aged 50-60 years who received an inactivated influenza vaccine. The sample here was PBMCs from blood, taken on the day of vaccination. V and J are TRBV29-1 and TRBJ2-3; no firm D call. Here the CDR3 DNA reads TGCAGCGTTGAGAAGATTTTAACAGATACGCAGTATTTT. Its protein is CSVEKILTDTQYF.